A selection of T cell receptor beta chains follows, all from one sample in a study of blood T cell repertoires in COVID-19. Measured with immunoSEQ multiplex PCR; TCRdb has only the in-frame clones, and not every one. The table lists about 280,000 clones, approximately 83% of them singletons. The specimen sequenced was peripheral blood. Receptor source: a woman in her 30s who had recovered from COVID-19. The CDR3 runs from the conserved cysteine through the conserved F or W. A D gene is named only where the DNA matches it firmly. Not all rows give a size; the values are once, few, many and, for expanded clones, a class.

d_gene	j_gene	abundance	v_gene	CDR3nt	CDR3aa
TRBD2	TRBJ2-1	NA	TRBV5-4	TGTGCCAGCAGCCCTGCTAGCGGCGGATACAATGAGCAGTTCTTC	CASSPASGGYNEQFF
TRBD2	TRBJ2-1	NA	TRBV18	TGTGCCAGCTCACCAACTGCGGGGGGTCAAAATGAGCAGTTCTTC	CASSPTAGGQNEQFF
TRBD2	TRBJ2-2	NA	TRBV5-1	TGCGCCAGCAGCCCCGGAGGTAGCGGGAGCTCGGCCGGGGAGCTGTTTTTT	CASSPGGSGSSAGELFF
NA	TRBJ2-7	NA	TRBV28	TGTGCCAGCATCCTAGGCCACGAGCAGTACTTC	CASILGHEQYF
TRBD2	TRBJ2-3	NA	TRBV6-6	TGTGCCAGCAGTCCTGCTTCTCGGCGGGAGGGCACAGATACGCAGTATTTT	CASSPASRREGTDTQYF
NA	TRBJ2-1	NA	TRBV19	TGTGCCAGTAGTATGAGCTCCTACAATGAGCAGTTCTTC	CASSMSSYNEQFF
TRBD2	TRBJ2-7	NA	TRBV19	TGTGCCAGTAGCCTTCTAGCGGGGAGTTACGAGCAGTACTTC	CASSLLAGSYEQYF
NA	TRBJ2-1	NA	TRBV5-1	TGCGCCAGCAGCCTACCCACAGGGAGCTCCTACAATGAGCAGTTCTTC	CASSLPTGSSYNEQFF
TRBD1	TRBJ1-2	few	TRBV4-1	TGCGCCAGCAGCCCCCGGACAGGGACTAACTATGGCTACACCTTC	CASSPRTGTNYGYTF
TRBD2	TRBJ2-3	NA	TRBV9	TGTGCCAGCAGCGTAGGGTCTAGCGGTTACACAGATACGCAGTATTTT	CASSVGSSGYTDTQYF
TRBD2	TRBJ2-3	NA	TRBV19	TGTGCCAGCGTTAGCGGGATAAGCACAGATACGCAGTATTTT	CASVSGISTDTQYF
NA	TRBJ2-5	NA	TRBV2	TGTGCCAGCAAGGAGGGGAGCGGTCGGGAGACCCAGTACTTC	CASKEGSGRETQYF
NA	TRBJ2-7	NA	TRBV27	TGTGCCAGCAGTTTGTGGCAGGGGTCCGACGAGCAGTACTTC	CASSLWQGSDEQYF
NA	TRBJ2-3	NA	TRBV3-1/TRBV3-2	TGTGCCAGCAGCCTCCGAGCGGGAGATACGCAGTATTTT	CASSLRAGDTQYF
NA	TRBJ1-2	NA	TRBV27	TGTGCCAGCAGTTTTCAGGGGAATGGCTACACCTTC	CASSFQGNGYTF
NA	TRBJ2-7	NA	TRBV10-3	TGTGCCATCAGTCCCATGAAGGAGCACGAGCAGTACTTC	CAISPMKEHEQYF
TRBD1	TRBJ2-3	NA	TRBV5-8	TGTGCCAGCAGCCGTTCGGGACAGTTAACAGATACGCAGTATTTT	CASSRSGQLTDTQYF
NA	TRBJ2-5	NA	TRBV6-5	TGTGCCAGCAGTCGGCGTGGTGCGGGTTCCGGGGCCCAGTACTTC	CASSRRGAGSGAQYF
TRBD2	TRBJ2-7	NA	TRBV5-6	TGTGCCAGCAGCTTGGGCCCAGCGGGAGTAATTGAGCAGTACTTC	CASSLGPAGVIEQYF
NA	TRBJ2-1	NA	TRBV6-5	TGTGCCACCACCCGAAGTAGCTACTACAATGAGCAGTTCTTC	CATTRSSYYNEQFF
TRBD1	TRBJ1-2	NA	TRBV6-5	TGTGCCAGCAGGGACTGGGGACAGCCCCTGAGGGGCTACACCTTC	CASRDWGQPLRGYTF
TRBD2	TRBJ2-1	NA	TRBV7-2	TGTGCCAGCAGCTGGCTAGCGGGGACCTACAATGAGCAGTTCTTC	CASSWLAGTYNEQFF
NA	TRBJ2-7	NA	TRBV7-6	TGTGCCAGCAGCTTAGCGGTGGAGGGCCCCTCCTACGAGCAGTACTTC	CASSLAVEGPSYEQYF
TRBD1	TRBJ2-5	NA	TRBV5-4	TGTGCCAGCAGCTTGGTTTTCACAGGGGGTCAAGAGACCCAGTACTTC	CASSLVFTGGQETQYF
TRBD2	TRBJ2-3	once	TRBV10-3	TGTGCCATCTCTGGGCTAGCGGGAGTTGCAGATACGCAGTATTTT	CAISGLAGVADTQYF
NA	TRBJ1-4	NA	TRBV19	TGTGCCAGTAGTGGGACTGCGCTTAATGAAAAACTGTTTTTT	CASSGTALNEKLFF